This T cell receptor beta chain emerged from a study of T cell responses to AZD1222 COVID-19 vaccine (dated by TCRdb to the early 2020s). Background for the entire study: AZD1222 recipients given second doses at about 4 weeks or at about 12 weeks were pooled, since spike-specific TCR depth and breadth were not found to differ between the two schedules. A total of 230 or so trial participants underwent TCR sequencing, of whom around 200 received two doses of AZD1222 and 26 received two doses of the MenACWY control vaccine. Trial participants were enrolled by age into 18-55, 56-69 and 70-plus year subgroups, with approximately 160, 26 and 62 TCR-sequenced participants respectively.

General study outcomes and caveats: In the small 56-69-year group, the increase in depth fell short of significance, most likely because of low power. The vaccine-associated CD4 TCRs covered the entire spike protein, and the dominant responses fell in regions 160-218 and 743-854. Conclusions about previously exposed vaccinees were limited because only six AZD1222 recipients were SARS-CoV-2 seropositive at baseline. Most participants were white British and females outnumbered males, and the authors suggested that clonal diversity may have been underestimated. Because no day 14 peak-response samples were available, repertoires were characterized only after the peak T cell response. Nearly half of unique spike-specific TCRs reportedly recognized epitopes outside regions mutated in the B.1.351 and B.1.1.7 variants. After two AZD1222 doses, both the breadth and the depth of spike-specific TCRs were significantly higher than at day 0 and than in MenACWY recipients.

The sample's time point label, decoded: baseline before first vaccination. Vaccinee samples were obtained from the UK trials COV001 and COV002, which included a single-blind randomized controlled phase 2/3 trial of AZD1222 (ChAdOx1 nCoV-19) in healthy adults. For TCRbeta chain sequencing, PBMC samples from trial participants were taken at day 0 and at day 28 after the second dose. The CDR3 regions of human TCRbeta chains were analyzed by immunosequencing. Per the authors' processing: TCRs in the repertoires were compared against a reference library of SARS-CoV-2-specific TCRs that had been generated with the MIRA antigen-specificity platform. Breadth was defined as the fraction of unique TCRs that were SARS-CoV-2-associated, and depth was defined as the fraction of total T cells that were SARS-CoV-2-associated. Using the MIRA data, every spike-specific TCR was mapped to the spike region that the TCR reacted to and assigned to either a CD4 or a CD8 class. Log10-transformed breadth and depth values were compared by one-way ANOVA with Sidak's multiple comparisons tests. TCRdb carries this immuneACCESS record with in-frame sequences only. Its versions omit some clonotypes, under half of them owing to an unresolved V gene in the studies checked, with the rest unexplained. Clonal size and the V and J genes are those of that table, whereas D and trimming came from the DNA. For this sample there are roughly 150,000 clones; about 91% appear just once. The ten biggest clones cover more than 1.2% of the sample.

As regards this clone: No antigen is known for it. A read error may produce the germline difference seen at one junction end.

CDR1 and CDR2, looked up from the germline V gene, are SGHAT and FQNNGV. Including the terminal cysteine and phenylalanine, the CDR3 comprises 12 residues. Only the CDR3 part of the read is kept: 36 bases, read in frame from the first base. The sequence joins TRBV11-2 to TRBJ1-2; the D gene is not confidently resolved. Source: peripheral blood, taken on day 0 of AZD1222 vaccination. This clonotype was sampled from an adult in good health. The base sequence is TGTGCCAGCAGCTCCAGTGCGGGCTTGGGCCCCTTC. Protein translation: CASSSSAGLGPF. With the portions outside the CDR3 filled from the reference TRBV11-2 and TRBJ1-2 genes, the complete variable region becomes EAGVAQSPRYKIIEKRQSVAFWCNPISGHATLYWYQQILGQGPKLLIQFQNNGVVDDSQLPKDRFSAERLKGVDSTLKIQPAKLEDSAVYLCASSSSAGLGPFGSGTRLTVV.